This entry is about one T cell receptor (beta chain). The antigen is unknown. The data were taken from a study of somatic mutations in cytotoxic T cells in rheumatoid arthritis. General study points: Nobody knew which antigens the expanded CD8+ clones targeted.

Produced via immunoSEQ multiplex PCR; TCRdb's table is partial and in-frame only. The sample carries 9,500 to 15,000 clones, around 83% recorded once. The sequencing sample was made of CD8+ T cells sorted from blood. The clonotype comes from a woman aged 55-70 years in good health.

CDR3 loop: CASSLTGDSYEQYV. Here the CDR3 DNA reads TGTGCCAGCAGCTTGACAGGGGATTCCTACGAGCAGTACGTC. The chain combines TRBV5-4 with TRBJ2-7; 7 positions agree with TRBD1. Trimming at V came to 1 base and at J to 1 base, leaving 2 bases not matched to a gene. This CDR3 comprises 14 residues. Germline loops: CDR1 SGHNT, CDR2 YYREEE (reference sequence).